This TCR beta chain was documented in a study of cytomegalovirus exposure and HLA in healthy donors (TCRdb year 2017). With respect to the entire study: In an earlier analysis of about 560 of the donors, 276 Gb of sequence data and 100 million or so unique TCR beta sequences from about 179 million T cells were reported. Every repertoire in the discovery cohort had been generated on one and the same sequencing platform. About 5 DR-DQ haplotypes were handled as single units for association and clustering, since linkage in the cohort was strong. The aim of the study was to test whether cataloging public T cell receptors could identify signatures of past pathogen exposure. Among the roughly 400 genotyped donors, around 81% belonged to the genetic ancestry cluster associated with self-reported Caucasian donors. Roughly 320 gigabases of sequencing data and about 92 million unique TCR sequences made up an early release that covered fewer than 650 HLA-typed donors. Along with the 666-subject first cohort, a separate validation cohort of 120 different subjects was used. Class I and class II HLA loci were covered by the typing at four-digit resolution. Donor age, sex, ethnicity and CMV serostatus were compiled together with the repertoire data. The later analysis used no new phenotypic data to find candidate immune exposures, relying instead on TCR beta sequences and their occurrence across donors. To predict cytomegalovirus infection status, the study combined high-throughput TCR immunosequencing, statistical association of individual TCRs with disease status, and machine learning. In an earlier analysis of roughly 580 of the donors, high-throughput TCR beta sequencing was used to judge whether each TCR beta V gene segment behaved as functional or pseudogenic. To study patterns of TCR occurrence, a later analysis re-analyzed previously published TCR beta repertoires from 700 or so donors and added high-resolution HLA genotyping. Among some 400 genotyped donors of the cohort, an average of approximately 240,000 unique TCR beta nucleotide sequences was sequenced per donor, of which about 18% were non-productive. Genome-wide SNP genotypes for about 60% of the roughly 670 donors were used in a later genetic analysis, which treated that subset as a discovery cohort. Typing coverage differed by locus: A, B, C, DRB1 and DQB1 were typed in about 629-640 donors, DQA1 in about 550, DPA1 in nearly 610, and DPB1 in just under 480. The T cell repertoires of under 700 subjects were profiled by immunosequencing and related to cytomegalovirus serostatus. What the work shows at the level of the full study, not this receptor alone: Compared with the approximately 600-donor mean, donors in an Asian-associated ancestry cluster had fewer N-insertions in productive TCRs, according to a later genetic analysis. HLA typing was unavailable for some donors at each locus, so association tests used only the typed subset. In an earlier analysis of 450 to 750 of the donors, most TCR beta V segments appeared in productive rearrangements about 90% or about 30% of the time, broadly matching IMGT annotations. The 87-base-pair reads could not distinguish some IMGT-functional V segments, including TRBV6-2 and TRBV6-3, so those segments were excluded. A total of about 150 TCR beta chains were listed by the study as associated with cytomegalovirus. A few of the identified cytomegalovirus-associated TCR beta chains were confirmed in vitro to be specific for cytomegalovirus antigens. In a later analysis, the rate of TCR association differed among HLA loci, with DRB1 alleles having the most associated TCRs and HLA-C alleles having the fewest. Correlated functional status among segregating V segments might reflect linkage disequilibrium, but an unknown experimental factor could not be ruled out. V-gene and J-gene trimming of TCR beta chains was associated with a missense DCLRE1C variant in a later genetic analysis, and the association was replicated in an independent cohort. The classifier was reported to diagnose cytomegalovirus status with high specificity and sensitivity in both the original cohort and the validation cohort. Several of the top co-occurrence clusters appeared to be linked to parvovirus B19, influenza, CMV and Epstein-Barr virus, according to a later analysis. Most TCR sequences were observed very rarely across donors, whereas some public TCRs were present in many individuals. A later analysis found that most CMV-associated TCR beta chains appeared HLA-restricted, with HLA associations seemingly driven largely by CMV exposure. Because counts were too low, about 17 rarely observed V segments, including chromosome 9 orphons, were excluded from the earlier analysis of 587 of the donors. The cohort was sequenced for TCR beta chains only, and without alpha or paired-chain data the features that could be detected were limited. At a false discovery rate of 0.05, a later analysis linked 16,951 TCR beta sequences to specific HLA alleles. A group of highly shared sequence variants was considered likely to be a technical artifact of the sequencing pipeline. The authors suggested that the approach could potentially be generalized to other disease states and immunological phenotypes. The presence/absence analyses assumed that sequencing depth was roughly uniform across donors, and that assumption may not be true. In a later analysis, HLA-associated TCR beta chains showed more clonal expansion and lower generation probabilities than non-associated chains that were equally common. Strong co-occurrence of HLA alleles, especially DR and DQ, made assigning TCR associations to individual alleles difficult. A further reported finding was that TCR beta sequences accurately predicted the HLA-A and HLA-B alleles for most subjects in the first cohort. The only immune exposure information available for the cohort was CMV serostatus.

The cohort was made up of several hundred healthy bone marrow donors. All cohort members were sampled while nominally healthy, although unrecorded immune exposures were likely present. The donor tested CMV seronegative, placing the donor among the 350 or so seronegative members of the cohort. Each donor provided a peripheral blood sample, and peripheral blood mononuclear cells were used for TCR beta sequencing. Genomic DNA was extracted from the blood cell samples with the Qiagen DNeasy Blood Extraction Kit. The library was built by means of the immunoSEQ multiplex PCR assay. For the multiplex PCR, a mixture combining 60 forward primers for TCR Vbeta segments and 13 reverse primers for TCR Jbeta segments was used. Amplification of the CDR3 region of rearranged TCR beta genes was performed with a multiplex PCR assay on genomic DNA. On the Illumina HiSeq System, the amplified TCR beta libraries were sequenced as 87-base-pair reads. Processing in the source paper ran as follows. A later analysis tallied roughly 80 million unique TCR beta chains across the 666 repertoires, and some 10 million of those chains were shared by two or more donors. Raw reads were error-corrected and collapsed into unique sequences with a nearest-neighbor algorithm that merged closely related sequences to remove PCR and sequencing errors. V, D and J gene segments were assigned by aligning CDR3 sequences to IMGT reference sequences. Each retained sequence needed at least a six-nucleotide match to both a V gene segment and a J gene segment. Rearrangements were classified as productive when the CDR3 lacked stop codons and remained in frame with V and J, and all other rearrangements were classified as non-productive. CDR3 was defined by IMGT convention, running from the second conserved V-encoded cysteine to the conserved J-encoded phenylalanine. The earlier analysis of about 590 of the donors excluded sequences that lacked an unambiguous match to a single V gene segment. An earlier analysis of around 600 of the donors classified V segments as functional when productive rearrangements were above 56.7% and as segregating when the standard deviation between donors was above 5%. To diagnose cytomegalovirus status from the catalog of TCR beta chain sequences, a statistical classification framework was built. In a later analysis, TCR nucleotide sequences were compared against IMGT/GENE-DB human TR gene sequences so that V and J genes could be assigned. The TCRdist pipeline was used in a later analysis to assign CDR3 sequences and most-parsimonious VDJ recombination scenarios. In a later analysis, each TCR beta chain was defined by its CDR3 amino acid sequence together with its V-gene family, and reads lacking a unique V-gene family were excluded. In a later analysis, approximately 590 highly shared, low-generation-probability nucleotide sequences were removed to address suspected cross-contamination and a sequencing artifact. In a later analysis, a clonal expansion index was calculated for each public chain from normalized within-repertoire ranks of inferred template counts. In a later analysis, generation probabilities were computed with a VDJ recombination model fitted to out-of-frame rearrangements, and the resulting probabilities were checked against IGoR. In a later analysis, hypergeometric tests were used to score TCR-TCR, TCR-HLA and TCR-CMV co-occurrence, with a repertoire-size bias correction applied to TCR pairs. In a later analysis, false discovery rates were estimated by permuting HLA or CMV assignments 20 times. In a later analysis, co-occurring TCRs were grouped using DBSCAN, and TCRdist sequence similarity was added for clustering within HLA-allele-positive subsets. Co-occurrence clustering excluded repertoires with fewer than 30,000 or more than 120,000 public chains, plus five with anomalous nucleotide sharing. In its TCRdb copy, this immuneACCESS table keeps in-frame sequences only and misses some clones. Where compared with another copy, unresolved V genes explain less than half of these, and the others have no known cause. V and J calls and clone size are copied from that table; D and trimming were computed from the DNA. Recorded for this sample are around 120,000 clones; 80% of them occurred a single time. The ten largest account for 2.5% of the sample.

V has 4 bases trimmed and J has 8 bases trimmed; junction bases matching no gene number 8. CDR1 and CDR2, looked up from the germline V gene, are MNHEY and SVGAGI. The CDR3 covers 15 residues, taking in both the cysteine and the phenylalanine. Just CDR3 DNA is preserved here, 45 bases in frame from base 1. Concerning this clone: Its antigen remains unidentified. Base-call qualities are not available, and no considerably larger clone is one nucleotide away.

The sequence derives from a man in his thirties or forties in good health and CMV-seronegative. This sequence uses TRBV6-5 and TRBJ2-7, with 13 bases aligning to TRBD2. The sequenced sample consisted of PBMCs. The nucleotide sequence is TGTGCCAGCAGTTCCCCGGGACTAGCGGGAATCCAGCAGTACTTC. Translated, it reads CASSSPGLAGIQQYF.